The clone carrying this T cell receptor (beta chain) was observed a single time. The sample originates from a study of blood T cells in healthy people across ages. The second PCR ran roughly 6 to 11 cycles with a sample-barcoded 5' primer and J-beta primers. TCRdb fed the 5' RACE reads into MiXCR, producing one record per CDR3 protein. The table lists roughly 1.9 million distinct CDR3 sequences, around 42% of them singletons. Germline-derived CDR1 and CDR2 are DFQATT and SNEGSKA (reference sequence). Trimming shortened V by 7 bases and J by 8 bases, and 14 bases separated the two germline ends. CDR3 length: 11 amino acids.

Sequenced sample: blood. The chain uses TRBV20-1 and TRBJ1-2; perhaps TRBD1 as D (5 bases). This clonotype originated in a human donor in good health. CDR3 bases: TGCAGTGGAGTTGGGGGTTCCGGCTACACCTTC. It specifies CSGVGGSGYTF.